These 16 T cell receptor beta chains were all obtained from the same sample, sequenced in a study of blood T cell repertoires in COVID-19. This table comes from immunoSEQ multiplex PCR, and its TCRdb copy is limited to in-frame clones, with some not included. Among fewer than 200,000 clones, roughly four fifths were seen once, and the ten largest hold 1.5%. Sequences were obtained from peripheral blood. The receptors stem from a human donor in a cohort sampled during active COVID-19.

This clone has only one observation. The genes are TRBV5-1 and TRBJ2-5; 10 positions agree with TRBD2. With 4 bases clipped from V and 4 bases from J, the junction kept 7 bases outside the gene matches. Germline V gene lookup returns CDR1 SGHRS and CDR2 YFSETQ. The CDR3 loop spans 15 amino acids. In DNA, the CDR3 is TGCGCCAGCAGCCCTCCCGGGACTAGCGCAGAGACCCAGTACTTC. Translated: CASSPPGTSAETQYF. The full variable domain, in which reference TRBV5-1 and TRBJ2-5 provide the parts outside the CDR3, is KAGVTQTPRYLIKTRGQQVTLSCSPISGHRSVSWYQQTPGQGLQFLFEYFSETQRNKGNFPGRFSGRQFSNSRSEMNVSTLELGDSALYLCASSPPGTSAETQYFGPGTRLLVL.

The V gene is TRBV6-1, the J gene TRBJ2-3; 7 nucleotides agree with TRBD1. Germline values: CDR1 MNHNS, CDR2 SASEGT. The junction had 3 bases not matched to a gene; V was cut back by 2 bases and J by 1 base. This CDR3 has 15 amino acids. The CDR3 protein is CASSEQTGRTDTQYF. In DNA, the CDR3 is TGTGCCAGCAGTGAACAGACAGGGCGCACAGATACGCAGTATTTT.

The CDR3 sequence: CASSPDIRGTSGSGNEQFF. For the CDR3, the DNA is TGTGCCAGCAGCCCGGACATACGGGGGACTAGCGGGAGTGGCAATGAGCAGTTCTTC. This chain connects TRBV7-3 to TRBJ2-1, with TRBD2 matching 14 bases. The CDR3 has 19 residues. Germline trimming cut 5 bases from V and 6 bases from J; bases unmatched to any gene: 15. Germline V gene sequence: CDR1 SGHTA, CDR2 FQGTGA.

This clone was counted once. The rearrangement joins TRBV6-6 to TRBJ1-1, with 8 positions matching TRBD1. The germline V gene has CDR1 MNHNY and CDR2 SVGAGI (reference sequence). With 5 bases clipped from V and 4 bases from J, the junction kept 3 bases outside the gene matches. The CDR3 spans 13 residues. CDR3 sequence reads: CASSTTGGTEAFF. The CDR3 DNA is TGTGCCAGCAGTACTACAGGGGGCACTGAAGCTTTCTTT.

In this sample, this clone turned up once. The rearrangement joins TRBV6-1 to TRBJ1-1; D ambiguous. CDR1 MNHNS and CDR2 SASEGT come from the germline V gene. V lost 2 bases and J 3 bases, leaving 7 bases between the germline ends. This CDR3 region has 13 residues. The CDR3 DNA follows: TGTGCCAGCAGTGAATTACGGTACACTGAAGCTTTCTTT. Translation gives CASSELRYTEAFF.

The V and J genes are TRBV12-3 or TRBV12-4 and TRBJ2-7, with 9 positions matching TRBD1. The V gene end was trimmed by 6 bases and the J gene end by 3 bases; junction bases not matched to a gene: 3. The CDR3 consists of 13 residues. The CDR3 protein is CASSPDRGYEQYF. The CDR3 region has the DNA TGTGCCAGCAGCCCGGACAGGGGCTACGAGCAGTACTTC.

The chain links TRBV3-1 (or the pseudogene TRBV3-2) to TRBJ2-7; D call uncertain. V shed 1 base and J shed 3 bases, with 4 bases lying between them. Germline V lookup: CDR1 LGHDT, CDR2 YNNKEL (reference sequence). There are 12 residues in the CDR3. The CDR3 region has the DNA TGTGCCAGCAGCCAAGCAGACTACGAGCAGTACTTC. Its translation: CASSQADYEQYF.

This chain uses TRBV28 with TRBJ1-5, with 11 bases fitting TRBD1. Germline lookup yields CDR1 MDHEN and CDR2 SYDVKM. This CDR3 is built from 16 residues. With V trimmed by 8 bases and J by 5 bases, 11 bases remained unmatched. In nucleotides, the CDR3 is TGTGCCAGCGGCAAAGGACAGGGGGCCTACCATCAGCCCCAGCATTTT. Its protein is CASGKGQGAYHQPQHF.

This clone was seen more than once but under ten times. V and J are TRBV4-3 and TRBJ2-2; D unresolved. The CDR3 consists of 14 residues. The germline V gene has CDR1 LGHNA and CDR2 YSLEER. Trimming took 0 bases from V and 3 from J, leaving 5 bases between them. The CDR3 DNA reads TGCGCCAGCAGCCAAGATCGGGACACCGGGGAGCTGTTTTTT. The encoded protein is CASSQDRDTGELFF.

V and J are TRBV27 and TRBJ2-7, with a possible D match to TRBD2 (5 bases). V gave up 4 bases and J gave up 7 bases, with 14 bases separating them. Germline V gene lookup returns CDR1 MNHEY and CDR2 SMNVEV (reference sequence). The CDR3 is 13 amino acids. The CDR3 region has the DNA TGTGCCAGCAGTTACCTGGACCGGACTGAGCAGTACTTC. This translates into CASSYLDRTEQYF.

This clone was counted a single time. The chain is built from TRBV19 and TRBJ2-2, with TRBD1 matching 7 bases. CDR3 length: 17 residues. The junction had 10 bases not matched to a gene; V was cut back by 6 bases and J by 0 bases. Germline loops: CDR1 LNHDA, CDR2 SQIVND (reference sequence). The CDR3 coding sequence is TGTGCCAGTAGCCCCCCCCAGGACAGGCCGAACACCGGGGAGCTGTTTTTT. This codes for CASSPPQDRPNTGELFF. The variable domain in full, with the rest retrieved from reference TRBV19 and TRBJ2-2, is DGGITQSPKYLFRKEGQNVTLSCEQNLNHDAMYWYRQDPGQGLRLIYYSQIVNDFQKGDIAEGYSVSREKKESFPLTVTSAQKNPTAFYLCASSPPQDRPNTGELFFGEGSRLTVL.

The chain carries TRBV7-6 and TRBJ2-2; the D gene is possibly TRBD1 (5 bases). The V gene's germline CDR1 is SGHVS and CDR2 FNYEAQ. This CDR3 is 15 amino acids long. Trimming took 2 bases from V and 2 from J, leaving 9 bases between them. CDR3 protein: CASSLITGNTGELFF. In DNA, the CDR3 is TGTGCCAGCAGCTTAATCACAGGAAACACCGGGGAGCTGTTTTTT.

The chain joins TRBV4-3 to TRBJ2-7, with TRBD1 as a possible D gene (6 bases). Germline CDR1 reads LGHNA; CDR2 reads YSLEER. V dropped 0 bases and J dropped 4 bases, with 13 bases sitting between them. This CDR3 region has 15 residues. The CDR3 here is CASSQDRLGAYEQYF. Written as DNA, the CDR3 is TGCGCCAGCAGCCAAGATAGGCTGGGGGCGTACGAGCAGTACTTC.

The chain employs TRBV2 and TRBJ2-7, with D possibly matching TRBD1 (5 bases). Trimming took off 1 base at V and 3 bases at J, with 10 bases between the two ends. CDR3 length equals 14 residues. The germline V gene has CDR1 SNHLY and CDR2 FYNNEI. The CDR3 protein is CASSEVEGVYEQYF. The CDR3 region has the DNA TGTGCCAGCAGTGAAGTGGAAGGGGTCTACGAGCAGTACTTC.

Here the CDR3 DNA reads TGTGCCAGCAGTTACTCGAAGGGGCACGGCCGCGAGCAGTACTTC. This gives the protein CASSYSKGHGREQYF. This rearrangement joins TRBV6-5 to TRBJ2-7; tentative D call: TRBD1 (5 bases). Trimming took 0 bases from V and 6 from J, leaving 15 bases between them. The germline gives CDR1 MNHEY, CDR2 SVGAGI. The CDR3 totals 15 residues.

J is TRBJ2-5 and V is TRBV28; D might be TRBD2 (5 bases). Trimming pared 2 bases from V and 1 base from J, leaving 8 bases between. The CDR3 covers 14 residues. CDR1 and CDR2 from the germline V gene are MDHEN and SYDVKM. The CDR3 DNA sequence: TGTGCCAGCAGTTTAATTGCGGGCCAAGAGACCCAGTACTTC. This codes for CASSLIAGQETQYF.